The 19 T cell receptor beta chains below all came from one sample that was sequenced in a study of blood T cell repertoires in COVID-19. Sequenced by immunoSEQ multiplex PCR; TCRdb stores in-frame clones only, minus some. Counted here are 190,000 or so clones, roughly four fifths occurring once; the ten biggest clones make up approximately 10%. Sequenced sample: PBMCs or T cells enriched from blood (not recorded which). The source of these receptors is a man aged 35-49 years who had recovered from COVID-19.

The chain has TRBV6-4 and TRBJ2-7, with D maybe TRBD1 (7 bases). V dropped 2 bases and J dropped 5 bases, with 28 bases sitting between them. The length of the CDR3 is 19 residues. CDR1 is MRHNA, CDR2 SNTAGT, per germline. The CDR3 spells CASSDPTNGRDRGRNEQYF. CDR3 nucleotides: TGTGCCAGCAGTGACCCAACGAACGGGCGGGACAGAGGTAGAAACGAGCAGTACTTC.

This clone was counted a few times. This chain links TRBV7-8 with TRBJ1-5; maybe TRBD1 (5 bases). The length of the CDR3 is 13 residues. Germline V CDR1 and CDR2: SGHVS, FQNEAQ. The germline V and J ends were trimmed by 7 bases and 5 bases, with 12 bases remaining between them. CDR3 sequence reads: CASTPGEYQPQHF. In DNA, the CDR3 is TGTGCCAGCACCCCGGGGGAATATCAGCCCCAGCATTTT. The full variable domain, completed using reference TRBV7-8 and TRBJ1-5, is GAGVSQSPRYKVAKRGQDVALRCDPISGHVSLFWYQQALGQGPEFLTYFQNEAQLDKSGLPSDRFFAERPEGSVSTLKIQRTQQEDSAVYLCASTPGEYQPQHFGDGTRLSIL.

V and J are TRBV4-3 and TRBJ1-2; TRBD1 aligns across 7 bases. V lost 3 bases and J lost 4; bases outside the gene matches: 8. Per germline, CDR1 LGHNA and CDR2 YSLEER. The CDR3 covers 15 residues. The CDR3 protein is CASSQEQGRLYGYTF. The CDR3, as DNA: TGCGCCAGCAGCCAGGAACAGGGGCGGCTCTATGGCTACACCTTC.

The chain joins TRBV18 to TRBJ1-2; 8 bases fit TRBD1. The CDR3 contains 16 residues. With 6 bases clipped from V and 6 bases from J, the junction kept 15 bases outside the gene matches. Germline loops: CDR1 KGHSH, CDR2 LQKENI. The CDR3 loop is CASSLRTGNYGDGYTF. CDR3 DNA: TGTGCCAGCTCCCTTAGGACAGGGAATTATGGCGATGGCTACACCTTC.

This clone was seen a handful of times. V usage is TRBV13 and J usage is TRBJ2-2; D may be TRBD2 (5 bases). V lost 6 bases and J 5 bases, leaving 13 bases between the germline ends. This CDR3 is 14 amino acids long. Germline CDR1 and CDR2: PRHDT and FYEKMQ (reference sequence). The CDR3 DNA sequence: TGTGCCAGCAGACGTCGAGGGTTAACCGGGGAGCTGTTTTTT. It translates to CASRRRGLTGELFF.

For the CDR3, the DNA is TGTGCCAGCAGTTTAACGGTCCGAAACACCATATATTTT. This gives the protein CASSLTVRNTIYF. The chain uses TRBV12-3 or TRBV12-4 and TRBJ1-3, with D unresolved. CDR3 length: 13 amino acids. V was cut by 2 bases and J by 5 bases, with 7 bases left in between.

The chain has TRBV7-3 and TRBJ2-1, with TRBD2 matching over 11 bases. Germline V gene data show CDR1 as SGHTA and CDR2 as FQGTGA. The V gene end was trimmed by 4 bases and the J gene end by 9 bases; junction bases not matched to a gene: 8. CDR3 size: 15 residues. This chain's CDR3 is CASSSLGLAASEQFF. The CDR3 nucleotides are TGTGCCAGCAGCTCCCTGGGACTAGCGGCGAGTGAGCAGTTCTTC.

This sequence joins TRBV4-3 and TRBJ2-1, with 10 bases matching TRBD2. Per germline, CDR1 LGHNA and CDR2 YSLEER. This CDR3 contains 17 residues. Trimming took 2 bases from V and 6 from J; bases not matched to a gene: 10. CDR3 amino acids: CASSQKARTSGPNEQFF. CDR3 DNA sequence: TGCGCCAGCAGCCAAAAAGCTAGGACTAGCGGACCCAATGAGCAGTTCTTC.

This clone came up once. This sequence joins TRBV2 and TRBJ2-1; the match to TRBD2 covers 14 bases. The ends lost 6 bases at V and 7 bases at J; junction bases unmatched: 5. The germline gives CDR1 SNHLY, CDR2 FYNNEI. This CDR3 comprises 15 residues. CDR3 residues: CASRRLAGGPNEQFF. The CDR3 DNA reads TGTGCCAGCAGGAGACTAGCGGGAGGGCCGAATGAGCAGTTCTTC. Variable domain in full (rest from reference TRBV2 and TRBJ2-1): EPEVTQTPSHQVTQMGQEVILRCVPISNHLYFYWYRQILGQKVEFLVSFYNNEISEKSEIFDDQFSVERPDGSNFTLKIRSTKLEDSAMYFCASRRLAGGPNEQFFGPGTRLTVL.

This chain uses TRBV28 with TRBJ2-1, with 7 bases aligning to TRBD2. CDR1 is MDHEN and CDR2 is SYDVKM in the germline V gene. Unmatched junction bases numbered 15, after V lost 6 bases and J lost 10 bases. The CDR3 loop spans 15 amino acids. The CDR3 sequence is CASRGRDSGRLEQFF. CDR3 nucleotides: TGTGCCAGCAGAGGCCGGGACTCCGGGAGGTTGGAGCAGTTCTTC.

This clone was seen just once. The rearrangement uses TRBV7-3 and TRBJ2-1; possible D gene TRBD2, 5 bases. This CDR3 comprises 14 residues. The V and J ends lost 2 bases and 13 bases respectively, with 18 bases between them. Germline V gene data show CDR1 as SGHTA and CDR2 as FQGTGA. Here the CDR3 reads CASSLGPDYGFQFF. The CDR3 nucleotides read TGTGCCAGCAGCTTAGGACCCGACTACGGCTTCCAGTTCTTC.

This sequence joins TRBV24-1 and TRBJ1-1; D gene ambiguous. The germline V and J ends were trimmed by 0 bases and 11 bases, with 15 bases remaining between them. The CDR3 loop spans 14 amino acids. CDR1 and CDR2 (germline): KGHDR, SFDVKD. The CDR3, as DNA: TGTGCCACCAGTGATTTGGGGCCTAATGGAGGGGCTTTCTTT. Protein sequence: CATSDLGPNGGAFF.

This clone was seen a few times. V is TRBV5-1 and J is TRBJ1-6; weak D call: TRBD1 (5 bases). CDR3 length: 15 amino acids. Trimming cost V 3 bases and J 3 bases, with 10 bases left between them. Germline loops: CDR1 SGHRS, CDR2 YFSETQ. The CDR3 sequence is CASSSTGGYNSPLHF. The CDR3 DNA reads TGCGCCAGCAGCTCCACCGGGGGCTATAATTCACCCCTCCACTTT.

CDR3 in DNA: TGCGCCAGCAGCCAAGATAATACAAGACTAGCGGGGATCTACGAGCAGTACTTC. Amino acids: CASSQDNTRLAGIYEQYF. The V call is TRBV4-3, the J call TRBJ2-7; 11 positions match TRBD2. J lost 3 bases, V lost 0 bases, and 10 bases had no gene match. CDR1 is LGHNA and CDR2 is YSLEER in the germline V gene. CDR3 size: 18 residues.

This clone was counted once. The J gene is TRBJ2-1, the V gene TRBV5-4; 11 positions agree with TRBD2. The CDR3 consists of 17 residues. Germline V gene data show CDR1 as SGHNT and CDR2 as YYREEE (reference sequence). Trimming took 2 bases from V and 8 from J; bases not matched to a gene: 12. In DNA form, the CDR3 reads TGTGCCAGCAGCTTAACTAGCGGGAGCGGTCTAGGAGATGAGCAGTTCTTC. Its translation: CASSLTSGSGLGDEQFF.

This sequence joins TRBV28 and TRBJ2-5, with a tentative D call TRBD1 (6 bases). V lost 3 bases and J lost 1, with 9 bases in between. CDR3 size: 14 residues. The germline V gene has CDR1 MDHEN and CDR2 SYDVKM. The CDR3 loop reads CASSFEGGQETQYF. The CDR3, as DNA: TGTGCCAGCAGTTTTGAAGGGGGCCAAGAGACCCAGTACTTC.

This sequence joins TRBV28 and TRBJ2-1, with TRBD2 matching over 8 bases. Germline V gene sequence: CDR1 MDHEN, CDR2 SYDVKM. This CDR3 region has 14 residues. Unmatched junction bases numbered 2, after V lost 3 bases and J lost 4 bases. CDR3 region: CASSFAGGYNEQFF. The CDR3 DNA sequence: TGTGCCAGCAGTTTTGCGGGAGGTTACAATGAGCAGTTCTTC.

This clone is a singleton in its sample. The J gene is TRBJ1-1, the V gene TRBV25-1; possible D gene TRBD1, 5 bases. The V gene lost 3 bases and the J gene lost 10 bases, with 18 bases spanning the gap. CDR3 length: 14 residues. Germline V gives CDR1 MGHDK, CDR2 SYGVNS. CDR3 sequence reads: CASSERTPLGGAFF. CDR3 coding DNA: TGTGCCAGCAGTGAGCGGACTCCGTTGGGGGGAGCTTTCTTT.

The CDR3 sequence: CASSQVDPRTGVRQPQHF. In nucleotides, the CDR3 is TGTGCCAGCAGCCAAGTTGATCCCCGGACAGGGGTTAGGCAGCCCCAGCATTTT. J is TRBJ1-5 and V is TRBV3-1 (or the pseudogene TRBV3-2); 9 nucleotides agree with TRBD1. Germline V gene lookup returns CDR1 LGHDT and CDR2 YNNKEL (reference sequence). This CDR3 spans 18 amino acids. Trimming removed 1 base from V and 7 bases from J; junction bases left unmatched: 14.